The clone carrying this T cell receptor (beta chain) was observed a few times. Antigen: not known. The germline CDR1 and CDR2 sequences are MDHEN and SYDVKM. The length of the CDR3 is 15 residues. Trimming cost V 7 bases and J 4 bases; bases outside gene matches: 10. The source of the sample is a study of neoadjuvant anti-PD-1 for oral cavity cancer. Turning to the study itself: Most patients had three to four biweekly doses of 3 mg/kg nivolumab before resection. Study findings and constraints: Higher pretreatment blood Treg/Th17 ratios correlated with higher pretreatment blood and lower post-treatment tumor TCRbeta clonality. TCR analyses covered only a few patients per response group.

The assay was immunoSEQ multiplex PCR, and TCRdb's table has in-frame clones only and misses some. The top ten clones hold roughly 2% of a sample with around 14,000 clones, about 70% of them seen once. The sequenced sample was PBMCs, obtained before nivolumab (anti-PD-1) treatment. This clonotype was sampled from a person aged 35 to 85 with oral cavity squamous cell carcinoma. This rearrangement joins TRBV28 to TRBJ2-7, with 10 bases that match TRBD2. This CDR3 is CASTPLAGGPYEQYF. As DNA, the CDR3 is TGTGCCAGCACCCCATTAGCGGGAGGTCCGTACGAGCAGTACTTC.